This T cell receptor (beta chain) appears in the sequencing data of a study of molecular identifiers for immune sequencing clone quantification. Study results and limitations: Jurkat TCR RNA spiked in from one cell (amid about 1 million naive cells) was reportedly detectable.

This clonotype showed up many times. Its antigen is unknown. With 0 bases clipped from V and 2 bases from J, the junction kept 9 bases outside the gene matches. CDR3 length equals 17 residues. Germline loops: CDR1 SGHKS, CDR2 YYEKEE (reference sequence). One entry per CDR3 protein results from TCRdb running MiXCR on the PCR reads. This sample yields 250,000 to 400,000 distinct CDR3 sequences, of which roughly 23% are seen a single time; approximately 0.84% belongs to the top ten. The chain joins TRBV5-5 to TRBJ2-7; 9 bases fit TRBD1. The sequence was collected from a human donor in good health. Some libraries in this study had Jurkat cell RNA spiked in. Sequenced: naive CD8+ T cells from blood, with Jurkat cell RNA spiked in. Sample subset: FACS-sorted CD8+CD4-CCR7+CD45RA+ naive T cells. As DNA, the CDR3 is TGTGCCAGCAGCTTGGCCCCTGCCGGGACAGGGACCTACGAGCAGTACTTC. This translates into CASSLAPAGTGTYEQYF.